This T cell receptor (beta chain) was captured in a study of OX40 agonist ivuxolimab in advanced cancers. On this clone: Its matching antigen is unknown.

The germline V gene encodes CDR1 ENHRY and CDR2 SYGVKD. CDR3 length: 12 amino acids. The V segment lost 6 bases and the J segment 3 bases; nucleotides outside the gene matches: 0. Study results and caveats: Certain nonresponders likewise exhibited a low normalized T-cell clonal expansion.

TCRdb's table, derived via immunoSEQ multiplex PCR, lists solely in-frame clones and lacks some. This sample has 57,000 or so clones, with more than 85% found just once. J is TRBJ1-1 and V is TRBV10-3, with 8 bases lining up with TRBD1. This clonotype was obtained from an adult with an advanced solid tumor such as melanoma, head and neck, liver or kidney cancer. This specimen consisted of CD4+ or CD8+ T cells sorted from blood, obtained in a trial of the OX40 agonist ivuxolimab. CDR3 sequence: CAIRQGDTEAFF. The CDR3 coding sequence is TGTGCCATCAGACAGGGGGACACTGAAGCTTTCTTT.